The next 3 T cell receptor beta chains were all read from a single sample in a study of CD8 T cells in ankylosing spondylitis. MiXCR, run by TCRdb on the 5' RACE reads, gives a single entry per CDR3 protein. The sample yields 300,000 to 350,000 distinct CDR3 sequences, around 15% seen once. Sequences were obtained from blood, either unsorted or a sorted T cell fraction (not recorded which). The receptors derive from a male donor with ankylosing spondylitis or in good health (not recorded which).

The chain employs TRBV6-1 and TRBJ2-6; 8 bases align to TRBD1. The CDR3 has 15 amino acids. J lost 4 bases, V lost 6 bases, and 5 bases had no gene match. The germline V gene has CDR1 MNHNS and CDR2 SASEGT. CDR3 amino acids: CASSQTGVGANVLTF. The CDR3 bases are TGTGCCAGCAGCCAGACAGGGGTCGGGGCCAACGTCCTGACTTTC.

This clonotype was detected a few times. This chain connects TRBV7-2 to TRBJ2-5, with D tentatively TRBD2 (6 bases). This CDR3 has 15 residues. Trimming removed 2 bases at V and 1 base at J, with 11 bases between. CDR1 is SGHTA and CDR2 is FQGNSA in the germline V gene. CDR3 DNA sequence: TGTGCCAGCAGCTTACAGGGAGGCGGCCAAGAGACCCAGTACTTC. Protein sequence: CASSLQGGGQETQYF.

The sample holds many counts of this clonotype. The DNA of the CDR3 is TGTGCCAGCAGCCCCCCAGAGAACACTGAAGCTTTCTTT. Translated, it gives CASSPPENTEAFF. This sequence joins TRBV3-1 and TRBJ1-1; D remains ambiguous. V was pared by 4 bases and J by 1 base, with 7 bases between. Germline values: CDR1 LGHDT, CDR2 YNNKEL (reference sequence). The CDR3 extends over 13 amino acids.